This T cell receptor beta chain was sequenced in a study of OX40 agonist ivuxolimab in advanced cancers. Whole-study context: Ivuxolimab, an antibody that agonizes OX40 (CD134), was administered to the patients. Study conclusions and caveats: At 0.1 to 3.0 mg/kg and by week 6, CD4+ and CD8+ T cells in the blood had expanded clonally.

As for this clone: What it binds is unknown.

People who had autoimmune disease history or systemic immunosuppression were excluded. Clones were sequenced by immunoSEQ multiplex PCR, and TCRdb holds only the in-frame ones, with some missing. The sample contains 50,000 to 60,000 clones, 80% to 90% of which appear only once. The sample was CD4+ or CD8+ T cells sorted from blood, taken in a trial of the OX40 agonist ivuxolimab. The origin of this receptor is an adult with an advanced solid tumor such as melanoma, head and neck, liver or kidney cancer.

The CDR3 DNA reads TGTGCCTGGAGTGTTTTCAGGGGTCTCTCTGGAAACACCATATATTTT. Amino acid sequence: CAWSVFRGLSGNTIYF. J is TRBJ1-3 and V is TRBV30; a possible D gene is TRBD1 (6 bases). Germline CDR1 GTSNPN, CDR2 SVGIG (reference sequence). Trimming removed 0 bases from V and 0 bases from J, with 12 bases in between. This CDR3 is 16 amino acids long.